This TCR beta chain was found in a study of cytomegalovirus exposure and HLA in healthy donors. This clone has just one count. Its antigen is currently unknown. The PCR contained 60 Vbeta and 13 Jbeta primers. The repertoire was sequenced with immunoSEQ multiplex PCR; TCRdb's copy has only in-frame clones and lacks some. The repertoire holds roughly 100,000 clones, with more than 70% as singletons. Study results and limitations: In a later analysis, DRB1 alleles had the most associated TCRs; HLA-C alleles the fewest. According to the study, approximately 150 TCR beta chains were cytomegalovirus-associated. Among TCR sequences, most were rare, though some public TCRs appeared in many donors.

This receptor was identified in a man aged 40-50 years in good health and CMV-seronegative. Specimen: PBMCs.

DNA of the CDR3: TGTGCCAGCAGCTTGGGAGGGAACCGGGTCACCGGGGAGCTGTTTTTT. Its translation is CASSLGGNRVTGELFF. J is TRBJ2-2 and V is TRBV5-6, with D possibly TRBD2 on 5 matching bases. V was clipped by 0 bases and J by 4 bases, with 13 bases between them. CDR1 is SGHDT, CDR2 YYEEEE, per germline. The CDR3 sequence is 16 residues long. The complete variable domain, with remaining parts taken from reference TRBV5-6 and TRBJ2-2, reads DAGVTQSPTHLIKTRGQQVTLRCSPKSGHDTVSWYQQALGQGPQFIFQYYEEEERQRGNFPDRFSGHQFPNYSSELNVNALLLGDSALYLCASSLGGNRVTGELFFGEGSRLTVL.